This T cell receptor (beta chain) was found in a study of T-cell reconstitution after alpha-beta-depleted transplantation in children. Germline V CDR1 and CDR2: SGHTA, FQGNSA. The CDR3 spans 19 residues. V gave up 2 bases and J gave up 3 bases; unmatched junction bases: 12. This clonotype has a count of ten or more. Library preparation (for TCRbeta) was performed with unique molecular identifiers. TCRdb reprocessed the PCR reads with MiXCR, giving one entry per CDR3 protein. Altogether 150,000 to 250,000 distinct CDR3 sequences are present, about 15% being singletons, with the ten largest covering approximately 13%.

The rearrangement links TRBV7-2 to TRBJ2-3, with 12 bases matching TRBD2. The source is a human donor who donated a stem cell graft to a child with acute lymphoblastic leukemia. Sequenced material: PBMCs from the stem cell graft donor, taken from the stem cell graft. This chain's CDR3 is CASSLSTSGRGRGTDTQYF. CDR3 in DNA: TGTGCCAGCAGCTTATCGACTAGCGGGAGAGGGCGGGGGACAGATACGCAGTATTTT.